The 5 T cell receptor beta chains below were found in one sample sequenced in a study of vaccination effects on CD4 cells after COVID-19. Sequencing was performed with immunoSEQ multiplex PCR; in TCRdb, only in-frame clones are kept and a portion is missing. The sample consists of tens of thousands of clones, approximately 79% of them appearing once. Their antigen targets remain unknown. Sequencing in the ViraFEST assay came after antigen-specific CD4+ T cells had been expanded with viral peptide pools, which were used to stimulate PBMC. CD4+ T cell isolation took place after approximately 11 days of culture. The sample in question was CD4+ T cells from PBMCs cultured with HCoV-229E spike peptides, obtained before COVID-19 vaccination. The source of these receptors is a human donor who received a COVID-19 vaccine.

The chain recombines TRBV5-1 with TRBJ1-2; 7 bases line up with TRBD1. The ends lost 3 bases at V and 6 bases at J; junction bases unmatched: 8. The CDR3 length is 14 residues. Germline assignment: CDR1 SGHRS and CDR2 YFSETQ. CDR3 nucleotides: TGCGCCAGCAGCTCCCGGGACAGACTTGATGGCTACACCTTC. Its protein is CASSSRDRLDGYTF. The variable domain in full, completed from reference TRBV5-1 and TRBJ1-2, reads KAGVTQTPRYLIKTRGQQVTLSCSPISGHRSVSWYQQTPGQGLQFLFEYFSETQRNKGNFPGRFSGRQFSNSRSEMNVSTLELGDSALYLCASSSRDRLDGYTFGSGTRLTVV.

The V call is TRBV19, the J call TRBJ1-1; no clear D. V lost 4 bases and J 1 base, leaving 7 bases between the germline ends. CDR3 length: 13 residues. Germline V gene data show CDR1 as LNHDA and CDR2 as SQIVND (reference sequence). The CDR3 nucleotides read TGTGCCAGTAGTACCGACCGGAACACTGAAGCTTTCTTT. It is translated as CASSTDRNTEAFF.

V is TRBV5-1 and J is TRBJ2-5, with 8 bases lining up with TRBD1. V shed 4 bases, J shed 4 bases, and the junction held 9 bases outside the gene matches. The CDR3 covers 15 residues. CDR1 is SGHRS, CDR2 YFSETQ, per germline. The CDR3 sequence: CASSQQLGTGETQYF. In DNA form, the CDR3 reads TGCGCCAGCAGCCAACAGTTGGGGACAGGAGAGACCCAGTACTTC.

The rearrangement links TRBV18 to TRBJ1-6; D unresolved. Germline CDR1 reads KGHSH; CDR2 reads LQKENI. Trimming cost V 3 bases and J 2 bases, with 8 bases left between them. The CDR3 has 15 residues. CDR3 residues: CASSPAVAYNSPLHF. The CDR3 coding sequence is TGTGCCAGCTCACCGGCGGTTGCCTATAATTCACCCCTCCACTTT. Supplemented by reference TRBV18 and TRBJ1-6, the full variable domain reads NAGVMQNPRHLVRRRGQEARLRCSPMKGHSHVYWYRQLPEEGLKFMVYLQKENIIDESGMPKERFSAEFPKEGPSILRIQQVVRGDSAAYFCASSPAVAYNSPLHFGNGTRLTVT.

This rearrangement joins TRBV6-5 to TRBJ2-4, with D possibly matching TRBD2 (6 bases). The CDR3 extends over 14 amino acids. Germline V lookup: CDR1 MNHEY, CDR2 SVGAGI. V gave up 5 bases and J gave up 3 bases, with 11 bases separating them. CDR3 sequence reads: CASSPGGDKNIQYF. CDR3 sequence (DNA): TGTGCCAGCAGTCCTGGAGGGGACAAAAACATTCAGTACTTC.